The 17 T cell receptor beta chains presented below share a single source sample, sequenced in a study of T cell responses to AZD1222 COVID-19 vaccine. Some clones are missing from TCRdb's copy, which holds only in-frame ones; the method was immunoSEQ multiplex PCR. The sample lists 150,000 to 200,000 clones, about nine tenths occurring once. Sample: peripheral blood, taken on day 0 of AZD1222 vaccination. The receptor source for this set is an adult in good health.

This clone was found once. The rearrangement links TRBV3-1 (or the pseudogene TRBV3-2) to TRBJ1-2; D is possibly TRBD1 (6 bases). V was clipped by 4 bases and J by 7 bases, with 13 bases between them. The CDR3 runs 13 residues. Germline CDR1 reads LGHDT; CDR2 reads YNNKEL (reference sequence). The CDR3 nucleotides read TGTGCCAGCAGCCGCGGACAGCTACGTGGCTACACCTTC. The encoded protein is CASSRGQLRGYTF.

The V call is TRBV7-2, the J call TRBJ2-3, with 8 bases that match TRBD1. CDR3 length: 17 residues. Germline CDR1 SGHTA, CDR2 FQGNSA. Trimming removed 5 bases from V and 8 bases from J; junction bases left unmatched: 18. CDR3 loop: CASSPNLQGANRGTQYF. The CDR3, as DNA: TGTGCCAGCAGCCCGAACCTCCAGGGGGCCAATAGAGGTACGCAGTATTTT.

V is TRBV13 and J is TRBJ2-7, with TRBD1 matching over 7 bases. The germline CDR1 and CDR2 sequences are PRHDT and FYEKMQ (reference sequence). V was clipped by 5 bases and J by 6 bases; unmatched bases: 10. There are 14 residues in the CDR3. The CDR3 spells CASSPGTARTEQYF. CDR3 nucleotide sequence: TGTGCCAGCAGCCCCGGGACAGCGCGTACCGAGCAGTACTTC.

This clone came up once. V gene TRBV18 combines with J gene TRBJ2-2; 7 bases are a match to TRBD1. The CDR3 contains 15 residues. Unmatched junction bases numbered 7, after V lost 9 bases and J lost 0 bases. CDR1 and CDR2 (germline): KGHSH, LQKENI. Here the CDR3 reads CASSRTGPNTGELFF. The DNA for the CDR3 is TGTGCCAGTTCAAGGACAGGACCGAACACCGGGGAGCTGTTTTTT. Using reference TRBV18 and TRBJ2-2 for the parts outside the CDR3, the full variable domain is NAGVMQNPRHLVRRRGQEARLRCSPMKGHSHVYWYRQLPEEGLKFMVYLQKENIIDESGMPKERFSAEFPKEGPSILRIQQVVRGDSAAYFCASSRTGPNTGELFFGEGSRLTVL.

The V and J genes are TRBV5-1 and TRBJ1-2; TRBD1 matches at 7 bases. The CDR3 spans 16 residues. Per germline, CDR1 SGHRS and CDR2 YFSETQ. V lost 1 base, J lost 1 base, and 7 bases stayed unmatched. CDR3: CASSLFMSGGNYGYTF. The CDR3 DNA reads as TGCGCCAGCAGCTTGTTTATGTCAGGGGGTAACTATGGCTACACCTTC.

This rearrangement joins TRBV7-2 to TRBJ2-1; TRBD1 matches at 9 bases. J was trimmed by 6 bases and V by 8 bases; bases with no gene match: 14. This CDR3 spans 16 amino acids. Germline V lookup: CDR1 SGHTA, CDR2 FQGNSA. CDR3 nucleotide sequence: TGTGCCAGCCCTCCAAAACAGGGGGCGCGTATCAATGAGCAGTTCTTC. Its translation is CASPPKQGARINEQFF.

J is TRBJ1-2 and V is TRBV5-4; possibly TRBD1 for D (6 bases). The CDR3 contains 13 residues. The germline CDR1 and CDR2 sequences are SGHNT and YYREEE (reference sequence). The V and J ends lost 4 bases and 6 bases respectively, with 13 bases between them. CDR3 loop: CASSPPGGDGYTF. CDR3 coding DNA: TGTGCCAGCAGCCCGCCGGGGGGCGATGGCTACACCTTC. Supplemented by reference TRBV5-4 and TRBJ1-2, the full variable domain reads ETGVTQSPTHLIKTRGQQVTLRCSSQSGHNTVSWYQQALGQGPQFIFQYYREEENGRGNFPPRFSGLQFPNYSSELNVNALELDDSALYLCASSPPGGDGYTFGSGTRLTVV.

The J gene is TRBJ1-3, the V gene TRBV5-1; TRBD1 might be the D (6 bases). From germline, CDR1 is SGHRS and CDR2 YFSETQ. V shed 3 bases and J shed 1 base, with 11 bases lying between them. The CDR3 contains 15 residues. CDR3 DNA: TGCGCCAGCAGCTACGAAGGGGGATCTGGAAACACCATATATTTT. It encodes CASSYEGGSGNTIYF. The variable domain in full, with the rest retrieved from reference TRBV5-1 and TRBJ1-3, is KAGVTQTPRYLIKTRGQQVTLSCSPISGHRSVSWYQQTPGQGLQFLFEYFSETQRNKGNFPGRFSGRQFSNSRSEMNVSTLELGDSALYLCASSYEGGSGNTIYFGEGSWLTVV.

This clone was detected once. CDR3 in amino acids: CASSPHRTSGGHEQFF. The CDR3 DNA reads TGTGCCAGCAGCCCCCACCGGACTAGCGGGGGGCACGAGCAGTTCTTC. This rearrangement joins TRBV3-1 (or the pseudogene TRBV3-2) to TRBJ2-1; 14 bases line up with TRBD2. The V and J ends lost 4 bases and 10 bases, in that order; junction bases with no gene match: 9. From germline, CDR1 is LGHDT and CDR2 YNNKEL (reference sequence). The CDR3 is 16 amino acids.

The genes are TRBV4-2 and TRBJ2-1; either TRBD1 or TRBD2 may fit D (5 bases each). Trimming took 3 bases from V and 3 from J, leaving 15 bases between them. There are 16 residues in the CDR3. Looked up from germline, CDR1 is LGHNA and CDR2 is YNFKEQ. The CDR3 sequence is CASSQEERDGYNEQFF. CDR3 bases: TGTGCCAGCAGCCAGGAGGAACGGGACGGCTACAATGAGCAGTTCTTC.

The CDR3 coding sequence is TGTGCCACCAGCGGGGGGAGTAGCGAAAAACTGTTTTTT. Protein: CATSGGSSEKLFF. The genes are TRBV15 and TRBJ1-4, with a weak D call TRBD1 (5 bases). From germline, CDR1 is LNHNV and CDR2 YYDKDF (reference sequence). The CDR3 runs to 13 residues. The germline V and J ends were trimmed by 5 bases and 8 bases, with 12 bases remaining between them.

The chain uses TRBV2 and TRBJ2-2; no clear D. Trimming cost V 5 bases and J 4 bases, with 8 bases left between them. Germline V CDR1 and CDR2: SNHLY, FYNNEI. The CDR3 is 13 residues long. CDR3 sequence (DNA): TGTGCCAGCAGTAGAGTAATCACCGGGGAGCTGTTTTTT. Its translation is CASSRVITGELFF.

CDR3 nucleotides: TGTGCCAGCAGCTCACCCCAGGGCACGCAGTATTTT. It is translated as CASSSPQGTQYF. The chain has TRBV13 and TRBJ2-3, with D possibly matching TRBD1 (5 bases). From germline, CDR1 is PRHDT and CDR2 FYEKMQ (reference sequence). The CDR3 is 12 residues long. Trimming stripped 4 bases from V and 9 bases from J, with 11 bases between.

The rearrangement links TRBV21-1 to TRBJ2-1; the D segment call TRBD2 is taken from the table without a DNA check. TRBV21-1 is tagged as a pseudogene. CDR3 length equals 14 residues. CDR3: CASRGGRDYNEQFF. CDR3 coding DNA: TGTGCCAGCAGGGGGGGACGGGACTACAATGAGCAGTTCTTC.

This chain joins TRBV7-2 and TRBJ1-4, with TRBD1 matching over 11 bases. Germline CDR1 and CDR2: SGHTA and FQGNSA. The CDR3 is made up of 15 amino acids. Trimming took 6 bases from V and 6 from J; bases not matched to a gene: 6. Written as DNA, the CDR3 is TGTGCCAGCAGTAAAGGACAGGGGGCCGATGAAAAACTGTTTTTT. As protein: CASSKGQGADEKLFF.

The J gene is TRBJ1-6, the V gene TRBV5-1; the match to TRBD1 covers 7 bases. V shed 4 bases and J 8 bases; nucleotides not matched to a gene: 3. CDR1 and CDR2 from the germline V gene are SGHRS and YFSETQ. The CDR3 consists of 13 residues. Here the CDR3 DNA reads TGCGCCAGCAGCCTCGGACAGGATTCACCCCTCCACTTT. Amino acids: CASSLGQDSPLHF.

This clone has a handful of counts. This chain connects TRBV27 to TRBJ1-6, with TRBD1 matching 7 bases. Per the germline V gene, CDR1 is MNHEY and CDR2 is SMNVEV (reference sequence). This CDR3 has 17 amino acids. V was clipped by 2 bases and J by 2 bases; unmatched bases: 6. For the CDR3, the DNA is TGTGCCAGCAGTTTAGAGGGACAGTTTCCCTATAATTCACCCCTCCACTTT. Translating it yields CASSLEGQFPYNSPLHF.